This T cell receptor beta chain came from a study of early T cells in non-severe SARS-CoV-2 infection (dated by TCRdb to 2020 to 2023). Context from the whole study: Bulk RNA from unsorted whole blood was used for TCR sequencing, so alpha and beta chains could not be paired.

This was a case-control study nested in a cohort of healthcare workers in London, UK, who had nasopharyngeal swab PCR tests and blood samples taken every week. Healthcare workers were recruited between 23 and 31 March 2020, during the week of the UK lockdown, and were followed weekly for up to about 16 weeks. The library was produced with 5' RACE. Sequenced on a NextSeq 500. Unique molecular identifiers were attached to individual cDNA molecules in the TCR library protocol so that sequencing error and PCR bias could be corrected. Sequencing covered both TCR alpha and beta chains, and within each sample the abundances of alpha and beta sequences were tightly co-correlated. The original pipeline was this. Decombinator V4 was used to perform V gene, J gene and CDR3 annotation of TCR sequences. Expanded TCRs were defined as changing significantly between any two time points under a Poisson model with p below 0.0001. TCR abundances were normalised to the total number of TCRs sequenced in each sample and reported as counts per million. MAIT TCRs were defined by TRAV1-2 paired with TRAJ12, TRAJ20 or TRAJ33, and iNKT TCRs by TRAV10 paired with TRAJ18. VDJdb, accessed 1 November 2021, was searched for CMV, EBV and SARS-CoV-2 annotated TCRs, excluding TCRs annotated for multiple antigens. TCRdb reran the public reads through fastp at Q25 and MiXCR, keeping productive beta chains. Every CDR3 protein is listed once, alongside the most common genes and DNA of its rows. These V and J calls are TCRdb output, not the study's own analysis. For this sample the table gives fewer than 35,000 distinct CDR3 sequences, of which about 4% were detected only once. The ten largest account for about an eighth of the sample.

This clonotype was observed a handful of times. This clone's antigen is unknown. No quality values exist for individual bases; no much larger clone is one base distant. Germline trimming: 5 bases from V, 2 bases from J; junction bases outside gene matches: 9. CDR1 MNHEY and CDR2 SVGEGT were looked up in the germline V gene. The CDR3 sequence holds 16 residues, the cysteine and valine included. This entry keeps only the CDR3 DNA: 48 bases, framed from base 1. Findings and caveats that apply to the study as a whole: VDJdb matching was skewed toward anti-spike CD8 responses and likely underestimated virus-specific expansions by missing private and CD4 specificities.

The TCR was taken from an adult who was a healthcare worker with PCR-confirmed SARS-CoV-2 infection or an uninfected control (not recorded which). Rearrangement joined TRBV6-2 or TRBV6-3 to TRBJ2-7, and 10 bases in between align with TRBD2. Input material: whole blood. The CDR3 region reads CASSPLSGRAAYEQYV. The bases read TGTGCCAGCAGTCCCTTGAGCGGGAGGGCTGCCTACGAGCAGTACGTC.